This T cell receptor beta chain is from a study of T cell repertoires in cytomegalovirus infection. The overall study: Well-studied HLA-B-restricted epitopes and recently identified HLA-C-restricted epitopes of CMV were both used in the study. Shared public TCR beta signatures pointed to both CMV infection and a matching HLA type. Study outcomes and limitations: HLA-C-restricted CMV-specific TCR beta clonotypes were dominant in the ex vivo response.

The CDR3 spans 14 residues. Trimming took off 7 bases at V and 0 bases at J, with 11 bases between the two ends. Germline-derived CDR1 and CDR2 are LNHDA and SQIVND (reference sequence). For this clonotype: Its antigen is as yet unknown.

Each CDR3 protein gets one entry after TCRdb re-called the reads with MiXCR. The sample lists some 700,000 distinct CDR3 sequences, about 33% occurring once. This specimen consisted of cultured PBMCs, obtained from culture after CMV antigen stimulation. The chain uses TRBV19 and TRBJ2-3; D possibly corresponds to TRBD2 (5 bases). The sequence was collected from a human donor in good health (CMV status not recorded). Some clones in this sample may be carry-over from other donors' samples. CDR3 protein: CASKAARSTDTQYF. The CDR3 region has the DNA TGTGCCAGTAAAGCGGCCCGAAGCACAGATACGCAGTATTTT.